This T cell receptor (beta chain) was identified in a study of CD8 T cells in ankylosing spondylitis. Quantitative 5'-RACE with molecular barcodes produced the TCR beta libraries. TCRdb reprocessed the 5' RACE reads with MiXCR, giving one entry per CDR3 protein. The sample holds some 40,000 distinct CDR3 sequences; over 9% are singletons and the top ten take approximately 15%. This clonotype was seen repeatedly, ten times or more. Its antigen is not identified. Points from the study as a whole: Earlier authors reported some of these motif variants in reactive arthritis synovial fluid and blood. Matched ankylosing spondylitis synovial fluid reportedly showed significant enrichment of disease-linked clones.

Trimming removed 5 bases from V and 1 base from J, with 14 bases in between. The CDR3 length is 15 residues. This chain uses TRBV12-3 or TRBV12-4 with TRBJ1-1; D unresolved. Sample: blood, either unsorted or a sorted T cell fraction (not recorded which). The source of this sequence is a male donor with ankylosing spondylitis or in good health (not recorded which). The CDR3 DNA follows: TGTGCCAGCAGTGCGTACTACAGCCCGAACACTGAAGCTTTCTTT. Translating it yields CASSAYYSPNTEAFF.